Shown below are 31 T cell receptor beta chains from a single sample sequenced in a study of T cells in Graves' hyperthyroidism and ophthalmopathy (dated 2019 in TCRdb). The library was built by means of multiplex PCR. The instrument given in TCRdb is Illumina HiSeq 2000. Amplification of TCR beta CDR3 regions was carried out from RNA transcripts. The TCR CDR3 was subjected to a first round of RT-PCR using the HTBI primer set and the Qiagen OneStep RT-PCR kit. Starting from the raw public reads, TCRdb applied fastp trimming at Q25, assembled clones with MiXCR and retained in-frame beta chains. Each CDR3 protein gets just one entry, which takes the most common genes and DNA from the rows behind it. The sample has approximately 600,000 distinct CDR3 sequences on record, around 20% of them singletons. 34% of the sample rests with the top ten. Source material: blood. Receptors originate from a man aged 25 to 40 with Graves' ophthalmopathy.

The V call is TRBV19, the J call TRBJ2-7; D remains ambiguous. V shed 3 bases and J shed 0 bases, with 6 bases lying between them. Germline V CDR1 and CDR2: LNHDA, SQIVND (reference sequence). The CDR3 extends over 13 amino acids. CDR3 DNA sequence: TGTGCCAGTAGTATCGACACCTCCTACGAGCAGTACTTC. It encodes CASSIDTSYEQYF.

This clonotype was counted many times. The chain uses TRBV7-2 and TRBJ2-1, with unresolved D. The germline V and J ends were trimmed by 1 base and 10 bases, with 11 bases remaining between them. There are 13 residues in the CDR3. The V gene's germline CDR1 is SGHTA and CDR2 FQGNSA. CDR3 residues: CASSLGIWGEQFF. Written as DNA, the CDR3 is TGTGCCAGCAGCTTAGGTATTTGGGGAGAGCAGTTCTTC. The variable domain in full, with the rest retrieved from reference TRBV7-2 and TRBJ2-1, is GAGVSQSPSNKVTEKGKDVELRCDPISGHTALYWYRQSLGQGLEFLIYFQGNSAPDKSGLPSDRFSAERTGGSVSTLTIQRTQQEDSAVYLCASSLGIWGEQFFGPGTRLTVL.

This clonotype came up a few times. The chain couples TRBV10-2 to TRBJ2-7; tentatively, D is TRBD2 (6 bases). From germline, CDR1 is WSHSY and CDR2 SAAADI. This CDR3 is built from 13 residues. V was shortened by 6 bases and J by 6 bases, with 15 bases between the two germline ends. CDR3 sequence (DNA): TGCGCCAGCAGGGGGGACTTGTCTGGCGAGCAGTACTTC. It is translated as CASRGDLSGEQYF.

This clonotype was detected many times. The rearrangement joins TRBV28 to TRBJ2-5, with 12 bases fitting TRBD1. The CDR3 runs to 16 residues. CDR1 MDHEN and CDR2 SYDVKM come from the germline V gene. Trimming removed 6 bases from V and 5 bases from J; junction bases left unmatched: 10. The CDR3 sequence: CASRPAGTGGAETQYF. The CDR3 DNA follows: TGTGCCAGCAGACCTGCAGGGACAGGGGGCGCCGAGACCCAGTACTTC.

This chain joins TRBV12-3 or TRBV12-4 and TRBJ1-3, with no clear D. CDR3 length: 16 amino acids. V was trimmed by 6 bases and J by 0 bases, leaving 15 bases between them. The CDR3: CASSSVILTSGNTIYF. The DNA for the CDR3 is TGTGCCAGCAGCTCTGTCATCCTTACCTCTGGAAACACCATATATTTT.

This clonotype was seen more than once but under ten times. The chain uses TRBV7-9 and TRBJ1-4; no clear D gene. Germline CDR1 is SEHNR and CDR2 is FQNEAQ (reference sequence). The V gene lost 0 bases and the J gene lost 2 bases, with 10 bases spanning the gap. The CDR3 contains 16 residues. The DNA of the CDR3 is TGTGCCAGCAGCTTAGCGCAGAGTTATACTAATGAAAAACTGTTTTTT. It specifies CASSLAQSYTNEKLFF. Together with reference TRBV7-9 and TRBJ1-4, the CDR3 gives the full variable domain: DTGVSQNPRHKITKRGQNVTFRCDPISEHNRLYWYRQTLGQGPEFLTYFQNEAQLEKSRLLSDRFSAERPKGSFSTLEIQRTEQGDSAMYLCASSLAQSYTNEKLFFGSGTQLSVL.

The chain carries TRBV19 and TRBJ2-3; D remains unclear. Trimming shortened V by 3 bases and J by 4 bases, and 8 bases separated the two germline ends. From germline, CDR1 is LNHDA and CDR2 SQIVND (reference sequence). The CDR3 extends over 13 amino acids. CDR3 in DNA: TGTGCCAGTAGTATCAAAAGAGCAGATACGCAGTATTTT. Amino acid sequence: CASSIKRADTQYF.

This clonotype was seen a few times. The chain is built from TRBV6-1 and TRBJ1-4; weak D call: TRBD1 (5 bases). CDR3 size: 14 residues. Germline V CDR1 and CDR2: MNHNS, SASEGT. V lost 5 bases to trimming and J lost 5 bases, with 12 bases between them. The CDR3 DNA is TGTGCCAGCAGTACTCGGGACGGGAATGAAAAACTGTTTTTT. It codes for CASSTRDGNEKLFF.

The gene calls are TRBV6-2 or TRBV6-3 and TRBJ1-1; D call uncertain. V was pared by 0 bases and J by 1 base, with 6 bases between. The CDR3 is 14 residues long. Germline CDR1 and CDR2: MNHEY and SVGEGT. CDR3 in amino acids: CASSYSVENTEAFF. The CDR3 DNA reads as TGTGCCAGCAGTTACTCAGTGGAGAACACTGAAGCTTTCTTT.

The chain combines TRBV5-1 with TRBJ1-4; D is unresolved. The CDR3 spans 16 residues. Deletions cut 4 bases from V and 0 bases from J, with 13 bases between. CDR1 and CDR2 (germline): SGHRS, YFSETQ. The CDR3 DNA sequence: TGCGCCAGCAGCCCCTACCGGAGCGCAACTAATGAAAAACTGTTTTTT. Its translation is CASSPYRSATNEKLFF.

In nucleotides, the CDR3 is TGTGCCAGCAGTGAAGGGGCAGGGTGGCAGCCCCAGCATTTT. Amino acid sequence: CASSEGAGWQPQHF. The chain is built from TRBV6-1 and TRBJ1-5; possible D gene TRBD1, 5 bases. Germline assignment: CDR1 MNHNS and CDR2 SASEGT. The CDR3 consists of 14 residues. The ends were cut back, 1 base at V and 7 bases at J, with 11 bases in the middle.

This clonotype showed up just a few times. This chain connects TRBV10-3 to TRBJ2-2, with TRBD2 matching over 12 bases. V dropped 8 bases and J dropped 4; count of bases not matched to a gene: 14. The CDR3 is made up of 18 amino acids. Germline CDR1 and CDR2: ENHRY and SYGVKD. The CDR3 here is CAIEVGLAGGPGTGELFF. The CDR3 DNA follows: TGTGCCATCGAAGTTGGGCTAGCGGGAGGGCCGGGCACCGGGGAGCTGTTTTTT.

This chain connects TRBV29-1 to TRBJ2-2; D is perhaps TRBD2 (6 bases). The CDR3 has 13 amino acids. The germline gives CDR1 SQVTM, CDR2 ANQGSEA. The V end was cut by 4 bases, the J end by 4 bases, with 10 bases between. The CDR3 DNA reads TGCAGCGTTGGGACTATCTTCACCGGGGAGCTGTTTTTT. Translating it yields CSVGTIFTGELFF.

This clonotype came up many times. The V and J genes are TRBV2 and TRBJ2-3; TRBD2 matches 11 bases. CDR1 and CDR2 (germline): SNHLY, FYNNEI. The CDR3 runs to 16 residues. J was trimmed by 3 bases and V by 7 bases; bases with no gene match: 9. The CDR3 is CASTGTSGRGTDTQYF. In DNA form, the CDR3 reads TGTGCCAGCACGGGAACTAGCGGGAGAGGGACAGATACGCAGTATTTT.

This sequence joins TRBV11-3 and TRBJ2-7; perhaps TRBD1 as D (5 bases). Looked up from germline, CDR1 is SGHNT and CDR2 is YENEEA. V was pared by 2 bases and J by 0 bases, with 17 bases between. There are 17 residues in the CDR3. CDR3 amino acids: CASSLQGEPAYSYEQYF. Here the CDR3 DNA reads TGTGCCAGCAGCTTACAGGGCGAACCGGCTTACTCCTACGAGCAGTACTTC.

V usage is TRBV24-1 and J usage is TRBJ1-1; perhaps TRBD1 as D (6 bases). The CDR3 has 17 residues. Germline V gives CDR1 KGHDR, CDR2 SFDVKD. The ends were cut back, 0 bases at V and 6 bases at J, with 19 bases in the middle. CDR3 loop: CATSDLFAGEKGAEAFF. CDR3 nucleotide sequence: TGTGCCACCAGTGATTTGTTTGCAGGGGAAAAGGGCGCTGAAGCTTTCTTT.

The rearrangement joins TRBV10-1 to TRBJ2-3; 11 bases map to TRBD2. Germline V gene data show CDR1 as WNHNN and CDR2 as SYGVQD (reference sequence). Trimming removed 4 bases from V and 2 bases from J; junction bases left unmatched: 5. The CDR3 sequence is 16 residues long. The CDR3, as DNA: TGCGCCAGCAGTGGACTAGCGGGATTCTCCACAGATACGCAGTATTTT. This sequence encodes CASSGLAGFSTDTQYF.

Ten or more counts support this clonotype. The chain is built from TRBV6-1 and TRBJ2-7; the D is unclear. Per the germline V gene, CDR1 is MNHNS and CDR2 is SASEGT. This CDR3 has 13 amino acids. V was trimmed by 3 bases and J by 4 bases, leaving 10 bases between them. The CDR3, as DNA: TGTGCCAGCAGTGACGCGAGGCTTTACGAGCAGTACTTC. Translated: CASSDARLYEQYF.

The chain is built from TRBV4-2 and TRBJ2-7, with D tentatively TRBD1 or TRBD2 (5 bases each). V lost 5 bases and J 6 bases, leaving 17 bases between the germline ends. The CDR3 has 14 residues. The V gene's germline CDR1 is LGHNA and CDR2 YNFKEQ. The CDR3: CASSAGLGTGEQYF. The CDR3 DNA reads as TGTGCCAGCAGCGCAGGACTGGGGACGGGCGAGCAGTACTTC.

V and J are TRBV28 and TRBJ1-1, with 7 bases lining up with TRBD1. Germline CDR1 reads MDHEN; CDR2 reads SYDVKM. The V gene end was trimmed by 4 bases and the J gene end by 0 bases; junction bases not matched to a gene: 2. This CDR3 has 14 amino acids. The CDR3 spells CASSSGGLNTEAFF. For the CDR3, the DNA is TGTGCCAGCAGTTCAGGGGGTTTGAACACTGAAGCTTTCTTT.

The chain is built from TRBV14 and TRBJ2-1; 8 nucleotides line up with TRBD2. V shed 0 bases and J 3 bases; nucleotides not matched to a gene: 13. Germline V CDR1 and CDR2: SGHDN, FVKESK. This CDR3 has 19 residues. CDR3 sequence reads: CASSQEAGERGSFYNEQFF. Written as DNA, the CDR3 is TGTGCCAGCAGCCAAGAAGCGGGAGAACGGGGCTCCTTCTACAATGAGCAGTTCTTC.

The chain combines TRBV10-3 with TRBJ1-6; 7 bases line up with TRBD1. J was trimmed by 10 bases and V by 3 bases; bases with no gene match: 6. Germline-derived CDR1 and CDR2 are ENHRY and SYGVKD. The CDR3 has 14 amino acids. The CDR3 DNA reads TGTGCCATCAGTGAAAGGGACAGTAGCTCACCCCTCCACTTT. This encodes CAISERDSSSPLHF.

This clonotype has just a few counts. The gene calls are TRBV6-1 and TRBJ2-5; no reliable D call. Germline loops: CDR1 MNHNS, CDR2 SASEGT. V shed 7 bases and J shed 1 base, with 10 bases lying between them. CDR3 length equals 13 residues. Written as DNA, the CDR3 is TGTGCCAGCACCGGTAATCGCCAAGAGACCCAGTACTTC. It codes for CASTGNRQETQYF.

A remark on this clonotype: A much larger clonotype is one base distant, so this may be a read error. The chain combines TRBV28 with TRBJ2-1; 7 nucleotides align to TRBD1. Germline V gives CDR1 MDHEN, CDR2 SYDVKM. After removal of 7 bases from V and 10 bases from J, the junction contained 13 bases not matched to a gene. CDR3 size: 14 residues. The CDR3: CASTLRDSPYEQFF. In nucleotides, the CDR3 is TGTGCCAGCACCCTCCGGGACAGTCCCTACGAGCAGTTCTTC.

The V gene is TRBV19, the J gene TRBJ1-5, with a weak D call TRBD1 (6 bases). The CDR3 covers 18 residues. CDR1 LNHDA and CDR2 SQIVND come from the germline V gene (reference sequence). The V gene lost 0 bases and the J gene lost 4 bases, with 19 bases spanning the gap. The CDR3 reads CASSIDHPSTGRNQPQHF. The CDR3 DNA reads as TGTGCCAGTAGTATAGATCACCCCTCAACAGGGAGGAATCAGCCCCAGCATTTT.

This clonotype was seen once. The chain is built from TRBV29-1 and TRBJ2-1, with no clear D. This CDR3 region has 13 residues. V lost 7 bases and J lost 10, with 20 bases in between. Per the germline V gene, CDR1 is SQVTM and CDR2 is ANQGSEA. CDR3 nucleotides: TGCAGCGGAACCGGGCCACCGGGTTACGAGCAGTTCTTC. Protein product: CSGTGPPGYEQFF.

This clonotype turned up a few times. V is TRBV20-1 and J is TRBJ1-1, with 7 nucleotides matching TRBD1. The germline V gene encodes CDR1 DFQATT and CDR2 SNEGSKA (reference sequence). The J segment lost 0 bases and the V segment lost 5 bases, leaving 6 bases of the junction unmatched. CDR3 length: 14 residues. CDR3 residues: CSARAGTVNTEAFF. In DNA, the CDR3 is TGCAGTGCTCGCGCCGGGACAGTGAACACTGAAGCTTTCTTT.

The V call is TRBV12-3 or TRBV12-4, the J call TRBJ1-2; 7 bases fit TRBD1. V was clipped by 2 bases and J by 5 bases; unmatched bases: 5. This CDR3 comprises 14 residues. DNA for the CDR3: TGTGCCAGCAGTTTATCAACAGGGGCGTATGGCTACACCTTC. It yields the protein CASSLSTGAYGYTF.

The chain uses TRBV20-1 and TRBJ2-7; 8 nucleotides align to TRBD2. Germline V gene sequence: CDR1 DFQATT, CDR2 SNEGSKA (reference sequence). V dropped 0 bases and J dropped 2; count of bases not matched to a gene: 6. The CDR3 extends over 15 amino acids. In nucleotides, the CDR3 is TGCAGTGCTAGAGATTTTACGGGAGGGCCCTACGAGCAGTACTTC. This encodes CSARDFTGGPYEQYF.

The gene calls are TRBV11-2 and TRBJ2-1; 10 nucleotides match TRBD2. CDR3 length: 15 amino acids. The V gene end was trimmed by 0 bases and the J gene end by 9 bases; junction bases not matched to a gene: 5. Germline CDR1 and CDR2: SGHAT and FQNNGV. The CDR3 DNA is TGTGCCAGCAGCTTAGAACTAGCGGGATATATTGAGCAGTTCTTC. Translated, it gives CASSLELAGYIEQFF.

The V gene is TRBV5-6, the J gene TRBJ1-2; TRBD1 aligns across 8 bases. The junction had 6 bases not matched to a gene; V was cut back by 1 base and J by 7 bases. The CDR3 loop spans 14 amino acids. CDR1 SGHDT and CDR2 YYEEEE come from the germline V gene. The CDR3 coding sequence is TGTGCCAGCAGCTTGTCTGGACAGGGCGGTGGCTACACCTTC. Amino acid sequence: CASSLSGQGGGYTF.